A single sample gave rise to the 30 T cell receptor beta chains below, sequenced in a study of PD-1 blockade in classical Hodgkin lymphoma (dated by TCRdb to 2020 to 2022). Interpreted using the paper, the time point label stands for: cycle 2 day 1 (C2D1) of nivolumab. Relapse after autologous stem cell transplantation had occurred in all trial patients, and cohorts A, B and C were distinguished by prior brentuximab vedotin exposure. The method was the immunoSEQ multiplex PCR assay. The source is immuneACCESS, and TCRdb retained only in-frame sequences with V and J called. Part of the clones is not carried over; for the studies checked, unresolved V genes explain less than half of this, and the remainder is unexplained. Present in this sample are more than 25,000 clones, 70% of which were seen just once. The top ten constitute roughly a quarter of the sample. Specimen: peripheral blood mononuclear cells (PBMCs), collected before the second cycle of nivolumab. The source of these receptors is a human donor with classical Hodgkin lymphoma.

The chain has TRBV7-6 and TRBJ2-5, with TRBD2 identical over 7 bases. The germline gives CDR1 SGHVS, CDR2 FNYEAQ. The CDR3 is 14 residues long. Trimming took 5 bases from V and 5 from J; bases not matched to a gene: 8. The CDR3 loop is CASSPRPGGETQYF. CDR3 bases: TGTGCCAGCAGCCCCCGTCCGGGGGGTGAGACCCAGTACTTC.

The table lists this clone with a count of one. Other DNA sequences of this sample code for an identical CDR3. J is TRBJ1-5 and V is TRBV6-1, with 9 bases matching TRBD1. The V gene end was trimmed by 6 bases and the J gene end by 0 bases; junction bases not matched to a gene: 3. CDR1 and CDR2 from the germline V gene are MNHNS and SASEGT. This CDR3 contains 15 residues. For the CDR3, the DNA is TGTGCCAGCAGCGACAGGGGGTATAGCAATCAGCCCCAGCATTTT. This translates into CASSDRGYSNQPQHF.

This chain connects TRBV18 to TRBJ2-1; 9 nucleotides match TRBD2. With V trimmed by 1 base and J by 9 bases, 7 bases remained unmatched. CDR3 size: 15 residues. Looked up from germline, CDR1 is KGHSH and CDR2 is LQKENI. In DNA form, the CDR3 reads TGTGCCAGCTCACCACTGGCGGGAGGGCTTGGTGAGCAGTTCTTC. Residues: CASSPLAGGLGEQFF.

This clone was seen many times. The sample carries other DNA sequences with the same CDR3. V is TRBV19 and J is TRBJ2-7; 7 bases are shared with TRBD1. The germline CDR1 and CDR2 sequences are LNHDA and SQIVND (reference sequence). Trimming cost V 6 bases and J 3 bases; bases outside gene matches: 2. The CDR3 spans 12 residues. The CDR3 loop is CASSRDSYEQYF. In DNA, the CDR3 is TGTGCCAGTAGCCGGGACAGCTACGAGCAGTACTTC.

There are a few counts of this clone. CDR3 in DNA: TGTGCCATCAGTGAGTTGGGCACAGAGTCCTACGAGCAGTACTTC. Protein product: CAISELGTESYEQYF. The V and J genes are TRBV10-3 and TRBJ2-7; D gene ambiguous. CDR3 length equals 15 residues. Germline values: CDR1 ENHRY, CDR2 SYGVKD. V lost 1 base and J lost 1, with 11 bases in between.

This sequence joins TRBV7-3 and TRBJ1-1, with 10 positions matching TRBD1. Germline assignment: CDR1 SGHTA and CDR2 FQGTGA. The CDR3 length is 18 residues. Trimming at V came to 6 bases and at J to 1 base, leaving 14 bases not matched to a gene. This CDR3 is CASSFRFGQGVKNTEAFF. CDR3 coding DNA: TGTGCCAGCAGTTTCCGCTTCGGACAGGGGGTAAAGAACACTGAAGCTTTCTTT.

This clone was detected a few times. V is TRBV19 and J is TRBJ1-1; 10 bases are a match to TRBD1. The CDR3 runs to 15 residues. CDR1 is LNHDA, CDR2 SQIVND, per germline (reference sequence). Trimming removed 4 bases from V and 3 bases from J; junction bases left unmatched: 5. Here the CDR3 reads CASSTWTGGHTEAFF. In nucleotides, the CDR3 is TGTGCCAGTAGTACGTGGACAGGGGGTCACACTGAAGCTTTCTTT.

This clone appeared a few times. This sequence joins TRBV28 and TRBJ2-5; 13 positions match TRBD2. Trimming took 1 base from V and 4 from J; bases not matched to a gene: 6. CDR3 length equals 17 residues. Germline V lookup: CDR1 MDHEN, CDR2 SYDVKM. The CDR3 sequence: CASSLLLAGGPRETQYF. In DNA form, the CDR3 reads TGTGCCAGCAGTTTATTACTAGCGGGGGGGCCGCGAGAGACCCAGTACTTC.

V is TRBV7-2 and J is TRBJ2-1; no clear D gene. The V gene lost 1 base and the J gene lost 7 bases, with 8 bases spanning the gap. CDR1 SGHTA and CDR2 FQGNSA come from the germline V gene. This CDR3 has 13 amino acids. The CDR3 coding sequence is TGTGCCAGCAGCTTAGAGTACCCTAATGAGCAGTTCTTC. It translates to CASSLEYPNEQFF.

For this clone: This sample includes further DNA sequences coding for the same CDR3. The chain carries TRBV28 and TRBJ1-5; tentative D call: TRBD1 (6 bases). Trimming pared 5 bases from V and 1 base from J, leaving 9 bases between. Germline CDR1 is MDHEN and CDR2 is SYDVKM. The length of the CDR3 is 14 residues. CDR3 residues: CASSRGASNQPQHF. DNA for the CDR3: TGTGCCAGCAGTCGGGGGGCCAGCAATCAGCCCCAGCATTTT. Combining the CDR3 with reference TRBV28 and TRBJ1-5 gives the whole variable domain DVKVTQSSRYLVKRTGEKVFLECVQDMDHENMFWYRQDPGLGLRLIYFSYDVKMKEKGDIPEGYSVSREKKERFSLILESASTNQTSMYLCASSRGASNQPQHFGDGTRLSIL.

This clone was found once. This chain joins TRBV6-5 and TRBJ2-7; TRBD2 aligns across 7 bases. CDR1 is MNHEY and CDR2 is SVGAGI in the germline V gene. With V trimmed by 7 bases and J by 3 bases, 6 bases remained unmatched. The CDR3 runs 13 residues. CDR3 loop: CASKRGFGYEQYF. CDR3 nucleotide sequence: TGTGCCAGCAAGCGGGGATTCGGCTACGAGCAGTACTTC.

The chain uses TRBV21-1 and TRBJ2-7; TRBD2 is the table's D call, not checked against the DNA. TRBV21-1 is designated a pseudogene. The CDR3 loop spans 15 amino acids. The CDR3 loop is CASSKGGGPACEQYV. CDR3 bases: TGTGCCAGCAGCAAAGGCGGGGGCCCAGCTTGTGAGCAGTACGTC.

This clone showed up just a few times. The chain is built from TRBV6-4 and TRBJ2-7; the D is unclear. Trimming pared 6 bases from V and 0 bases from J, leaving 15 bases between. The CDR3 has 15 residues. Looked up from germline, CDR1 is MRHNA and CDR2 is SNTAGT. CDR3 residues: CASRHIPASSYEQYV. CDR3 bases: TGTGCCAGCAGGCACATCCCCGCATCCTCCTACGAGCAGTACGTC.

The genes are TRBV6-1 and TRBJ1-3, with no clear D. V was shortened by 6 bases and J by 4 bases, with 16 bases between the two germline ends. The CDR3 runs to 15 residues. CDR1 and CDR2 from the germline V gene are MNHNS and SASEGT. For the CDR3, the DNA is TGTGCCAGCAGCATAGAAATTGCCCTGGGAAACACCATATATTTT. It translates to CASSIEIALGNTIYF.

This clone was counted between two and nine times. The chain recombines TRBV14 with TRBJ2-7; 8 nucleotides line up with TRBD1. The CDR3 contains 18 residues. V dropped 2 bases and J dropped 7; count of bases not matched to a gene: 19. Germline assignment: CDR1 SGHDN and CDR2 FVKESK. CDR3 DNA sequence: TGTGCCAGCAGCCAACTTTCTACCGGGACAGGATCGTTCTATGAGCAGTACTTC. Amino acid sequence: CASSQLSTGTGSFYEQYF.

This clone has more than one count but fewer than ten. The rearrangement joins TRBV4-2 to TRBJ1-5; TRBD1 matches at 8 bases. Germline CDR1 is LGHNA and CDR2 is YNFKEQ. Trimming removed 4 bases from V and 6 bases from J; junction bases left unmatched: 11. The CDR3 length is 16 residues. The CDR3 sequence is CASSPRSDRVTQPQHF. CDR3 coding DNA: TGTGCCAGCAGCCCCCGCTCGGACAGGGTGACTCAGCCCCAGCATTTT.

V is TRBV19 and J is TRBJ2-2; D not resolved. From germline, CDR1 is LNHDA and CDR2 SQIVND (reference sequence). With 7 bases removed from V and 5 bases from J, the gap between germline ends came to 8 bases. This CDR3 contains 12 residues. The CDR3 region is CASKITTGELFF. CDR3 DNA sequence: TGTGCCAGTAAAATCACTACCGGGGAGCTGTTTTTT. The variable domain in full, with the rest retrieved from reference TRBV19 and TRBJ2-2, is DGGITQSPKYLFRKEGQNVTLSCEQNLNHDAMYWYRQDPGQGLRLIYYSQIVNDFQKGDIAEGYSVSREKKESFPLTVTSAQKNPTAFYLCASKITTGELFFGEGSRLTVL.

This sequence joins TRBV7-9 and TRBJ2-6; tentatively, D is TRBD1 or TRBD2 (5 bases each). The V gene's germline CDR1 is SEHNR and CDR2 FQNEAQ (reference sequence). Trimming stripped 5 bases from V and 0 bases from J, with 14 bases between. The CDR3 consists of 17 residues. This CDR3 is CASSPVEGSSGANVLTF. The CDR3 bases are TGTGCCAGCAGCCCAGTAGAGGGGAGCTCTGGGGCCAACGTCCTGACTTTC.

The chain employs TRBV7-2 and TRBJ2-7; D remains ambiguous. The CDR3 covers 14 residues. The V gene's germline CDR1 is SGHTA and CDR2 FQGNSA. Trimming removed 4 bases at V and 2 bases at J, with 12 bases between. For the CDR3, the DNA is TGTGCCAGCAGCTCGGGCAAGGGTCCCTACGAGCAGTACTTC. Its translation is CASSSGKGPYEQYF.

This clone occurred a few times. CDR3 DNA sequence: TGTGCCAGTAGTATTTTGGGAGTAAGCGTCTATAGCAATCAGCCCCAGCATTTT. It specifies CASSILGVSVYSNQPQHF. The J gene is TRBJ1-5, the V gene TRBV19; D call uncertain. Trimming removed 3 bases from V and 0 bases from J, with 18 bases in between. Germline assignment: CDR1 LNHDA and CDR2 SQIVND (reference sequence). This CDR3 has 18 residues.

This chain links TRBV19 with TRBJ1-2, with D uncertain. V was trimmed by 3 bases and J by 0 bases, leaving 5 bases between them. Looked up from germline, CDR1 is LNHDA and CDR2 is SQIVND (reference sequence). There are 13 residues in the CDR3. CDR3 loop: CASSILANYGYTF. The CDR3 nucleotides read TGTGCCAGTAGTATTTTGGCTAACTATGGCTACACCTTC.

The rearrangement uses TRBV5-6 and TRBJ2-6; 7 bases are a match to TRBD1. V was clipped by 5 bases and J by 2 bases; unmatched bases: 7. The germline gives CDR1 SGHDT, CDR2 YYEEEE. This CDR3 has 16 residues. For the CDR3, the DNA is TGTGCCAGCAGTTTTTTAGACAGGGCTGGGGCCAACGTCCTGACTTTC. It yields the protein CASSFLDRAGANVLTF.

This clone was detected a few times. This chain uses TRBV27 with TRBJ1-5; 7 bases are shared with TRBD1. Germline V gives CDR1 MNHEY, CDR2 SMNVEV (reference sequence). The CDR3 runs 13 residues. After removal of 5 bases from V and 4 bases from J, the junction contained 2 bases not matched to a gene. The CDR3 loop reads CASSRTGNQPQHF. CDR3 sequence (DNA): TGTGCCAGCAGTCGGACAGGAAATCAGCCCCAGCATTTT.

This clone showed up just once. This sequence joins TRBV7-8 and TRBJ2-1, with D unclear. V was trimmed by 1 base and J by 7 bases, leaving 8 bases between them. The V gene's germline CDR1 is SGHVS and CDR2 FQNEAQ. The CDR3 sequence is 13 residues long. The CDR3 coding sequence is TGTGCCAGCAGCTTAGTAAGGGATAATGAGCAGTTCTTC. Translated: CASSLVRDNEQFF.

This chain links TRBV28 with TRBJ2-7, with TRBD2 identical over 11 bases. The germline gives CDR1 MDHEN, CDR2 SYDVKM. This CDR3 has 14 residues. J lost 3 bases, V lost 6 bases, and 4 bases had no gene match. The CDR3 coding sequence is TGTGCCAGCAGCCGACTAGCGGGAATCTACGAGCAGTACTTC. Protein: CASSRLAGIYEQYF.

The chain employs TRBV7-2 and TRBJ1-5, with 7 bases identical to TRBD1. The CDR3 runs 15 residues. Trimming took 5 bases from V and 1 from J; bases not matched to a gene: 5. Per germline, CDR1 SGHTA and CDR2 FQGNSA. The CDR3 protein is CASSRDSYSNQPQHF. In DNA, the CDR3 is TGTGCCAGCAGCCGGGACAGTTACAGCAATCAGCCCCAGCATTTT.

This chain links TRBV28 with TRBJ2-5; D gene uncertain. The CDR3 is made up of 11 amino acids. V dropped 11 bases and J dropped 5 bases, with 12 bases sitting between them. Looked up from germline, CDR1 is MDHEN and CDR2 is SYDVKM. The CDR3 DNA reads TGTGCCCGCCTAAGCCGGGAGACCCAGTACTTC. It specifies CARLSRETQYF. The full variable domain, completed using reference TRBV28 and TRBJ2-5, is DVKVTQSSRYLVKRTGEKVFLECVQDMDHENMFWYRQDPGLGLRLIYFSYDVKMKEKGDIPEGYSVSREKKERFSLILESASTNQTSMYLCARLSRETQYFGPGTRLLVL.

Comments on this clone: The junction and the germline gene differ at one end; a read error may be behind it. J is TRBJ2-1 and V is TRBV5-3; 8 bases match TRBD2. TRBV5-3 is marked as an open reading frame, function uncertain. The CDR3 length is 15 residues. CDR3 sequence reads: CASSLIAGPNNEQFF. The CDR3 DNA reads as TGTGCCAGCAGCTTGATAGCGGGACCTAACAATGAGCAGTTCTTC.

The gene calls are TRBV7-9 and TRBJ1-1; 9 bases agree with TRBD1. CDR1 and CDR2 from the germline V gene are SEHNR and FQNEAQ (reference sequence). The CDR3 contains 19 residues. The V segment lost 7 bases and the J segment 0 bases; nucleotides outside the gene matches: 18. As DNA, the CDR3 is TGTGCCAGCACCAACCGCCCCCCCGGACAGGGGAGCTTGAACACTGAAGCTTTCTTT. Protein sequence: CASTNRPPGQGSLNTEAFF.

This chain links TRBV7-2 with TRBJ2-7; 11 bases are a match to TRBD2. The CDR3 runs 15 residues. Unmatched junction bases numbered 4, after V lost 3 bases and J lost 3 bases. Germline CDR1 is SGHTA and CDR2 is FQGNSA. CDR3 in DNA: TGTGCCAGCAGCTTCACTAGCGGGAGAGACTACGAGCAGTACTTC. As protein: CASSFTSGRDYEQYF.